This TCR beta chain was obtained from a study of cytomegalovirus exposure and HLA in healthy donors. Findings of the study overall: An analysis was carried out later, and it reportedly showed fewer N-insertions in an Asian-associated ancestry cluster than the roughly 670-donor mean.

Germline CDR1 and CDR2: SGHRS and YFSETQ. The CDR3 is made up of 16 amino acids. The V and J ends lost 0 bases and 6 bases respectively, with 16 bases between them. Remarks on this clone: What it binds is unknown.

PCR used 60 Vbeta primers and 13 Jbeta primers. Here immunoSEQ multiplex PCR was the method, and the copy in TCRdb shows in-frame clones only, minus some. The sample consists of fewer than 200,000 clones, roughly 80% of them appearing once. The receptor was isolated from a human donor in good health. The chain joins TRBV5-1 to TRBJ2-1; D might be TRBD2 (7 bases). Sequencing used PBMCs. Here the CDR3 DNA reads TGCGCCAGCAGCTTGGAAACAGGGAGGGATGGCAATGAGCAGTTCTTC. Residues: CASSLETGRDGNEQFF. Full variable domain (missing parts from reference TRBV5-1 and TRBJ2-1): KAGVTQTPRYLIKTRGQQVTLSCSPISGHRSVSWYQQTPGQGLQFLFEYFSETQRNKGNFPGRFSGRQFSNSRSEMNVSTLELGDSALYLCASSLETGRDGNEQFFGPGTRLTVL.